What follows are 15 T cell receptor beta chains derived from one specimen sequenced in a study of blood T cell repertoires in COVID-19 (TCRdb year 2020). Receptor libraries were prepared by the immunoSEQ multiplex PCR assay. The table was pulled from immuneACCESS by TCRdb, which kept in-frame rearrangements only. Such tables lose some clones; where checked, under half of the loss comes from unresolved V genes, and the rest has no known cause. The sample has more than 60,000 clones on record, around 90% of them singletons. The ten largest make up around 7% of the sample. The specimen was peripheral blood. All receptors derive from a human donor in a cohort sampled during active COVID-19.

The genes are TRBV7-2 and TRBJ1-5; D is possibly TRBD1 (5 bases). The CDR3 sequence is 15 residues long. V lost 5 bases and J lost 9, with 20 bases in between. The germline CDR1 and CDR2 sequences are SGHTA and FQGNSA. CDR3 amino acids: CASSPGDSLVRPQHF. DNA of the CDR3: TGTGCCAGCAGCCCCGGAGACAGTTTGGTAAGGCCCCAGCATTTT.

CDR3 region: CASSESGGAGNTIYF. In DNA, the CDR3 is TGTGCCAGCAGTGAATCCGGAGGGGCTGGAAACACCATATATTTT. J is TRBJ1-3 and V is TRBV25-1; D might be TRBD1 (5 bases). Per the germline V gene, CDR1 is MGHDK and CDR2 is SYGVNS. V gave up 1 base and J gave up 2 bases, with 9 bases separating them. The CDR3 consists of 15 residues.

The chain has TRBV15 and TRBJ2-5; D is uncertain. V lost 10 bases and J lost 1, with 13 bases in between. This CDR3 spans 13 amino acids. CDR1 and CDR2 from the germline V gene are LNHNV and YYDKDF (reference sequence). The CDR3 nucleotides read TGTGCCATCGCTGACAACCTCCAAGAGACCCAGTACTTC. It is translated as CAIADNLQETQYF.

The chain combines TRBV28 with TRBJ1-1; 7 bases are a match to TRBD1. The CDR3 runs to 14 residues. The junction had 13 bases not matched to a gene; V was cut back by 5 bases and J by 10 bases. In germline, CDR1 is MDHEN, CDR2 SYDVKM. This chain's CDR3 is CASSILRGTDGAFF. The CDR3 DNA reads as TGTGCCAGCAGTATACTCCGGGGGACAGACGGAGCTTTCTTT.

This chain joins TRBV6-6 and TRBJ1-1; D is perhaps TRBD1 (6 bases). CDR1 is MNHNY and CDR2 is SVGAGI in the germline V gene (reference sequence). CDR3 length: 15 residues. The ends were cut back, 5 bases at V and 7 bases at J, with 20 bases in the middle. The DNA of the CDR3 is TGTGCCAGCAGTATCCAGGGGCGGCTAACCGTTGAAGCTTTCTTT. Amino acids: CASSIQGRLTVEAFF.

The chain recombines TRBV19 with TRBJ2-7, with unresolved D. The CDR3 runs 12 residues. CDR1 is LNHDA and CDR2 is SQIVND in the germline V gene (reference sequence). With 5 bases removed from V and 2 bases from J, the gap between germline ends came to 7 bases. CDR3 DNA sequence: TGTGCCAGTAGTGCTACGACCTACGAGCAGTACTTC. It is translated as CASSATTYEQYF. Full variable domain (missing parts from reference TRBV19 and TRBJ2-7): DGGITQSPKYLFRKEGQNVTLSCEQNLNHDAMYWYRQDPGQGLRLIYYSQIVNDFQKGDIAEGYSVSREKKESFPLTVTSAQKNPTAFYLCASSATTYEQYFGPGTRLTVT.

The chain joins TRBV18 to TRBJ2-7; D may be TRBD1 (6 bases). From germline, CDR1 is KGHSH and CDR2 LQKENI. The CDR3 is 15 amino acids. Trimming removed 1 base at V and 6 bases at J, with 16 bases between. CDR3 sequence reads: CASSPQQGFRGEQYF. Written as DNA, the CDR3 is TGTGCCAGCTCACCACAACAGGGTTTCAGGGGCGAGCAGTACTTC.

The chain employs TRBV19 and TRBJ1-1; possibly TRBD1 for D (5 bases). In germline, CDR1 is LNHDA, CDR2 SQIVND (reference sequence). The CDR3 is made up of 13 amino acids. V shed 3 bases and J shed 1 base, with 6 bases lying between them. The CDR3 here is CASSMQGNTEAFF. The CDR3, as DNA: TGTGCCAGTAGTATGCAGGGGAACACTGAAGCTTTCTTT.

This clone was observed a single time. The chain is built from TRBV5-1 and TRBJ2-2; D unclear. Germline-derived CDR1 and CDR2 are SGHRS and YFSETQ. The CDR3 is 15 residues long. The germline V and J ends were trimmed by 4 bases and 0 bases, with 10 bases remaining between them. The CDR3 coding sequence is TGCGCCAGCAGCCCCGGCGGTTCGAACACCGGGGAGCTGTTTTTT. The encoded protein is CASSPGGSNTGELFF.

This rearrangement joins TRBV14 to TRBJ1-1; TRBD1 might be the D (6 bases). Germline V CDR1 and CDR2: SGHDN, FVKESK. This CDR3 region has 13 residues. V shed 1 base and J shed 8 bases, with 11 bases lying between them. The CDR3, as DNA: TGTGCCAGCAGCCAAGGGACAGCCCGGGAAGCTTTCTTT. This encodes CASSQGTAREAFF.

The chain uses TRBV28 and TRBJ2-3; TRBD1 matches at 10 bases. The CDR3 sequence is 15 residues long. The germline V gene encodes CDR1 MDHEN and CDR2 SYDVKM. V lost 10 bases to trimming and J lost 4 bases; unmatched junction nucleotides: 11. The CDR3 sequence: CATFLRGQGPDTQYF. The CDR3 region has the DNA TGTGCCACCTTCCTCCGGGGACAGGGGCCAGATACGCAGTATTTT.

The CDR3 nucleotides read TGCGCCAGCAGCCACGGACAGAACACCGGGGAGCTGTTTTTT. Its protein product is CASSHGQNTGELFF. The V gene is TRBV5-1, the J gene TRBJ2-2, with TRBD1 as a possible D gene (5 bases). Germline V gene sequence: CDR1 SGHRS, CDR2 YFSETQ. The V gene lost 4 bases and the J gene lost 1 base, with 8 bases spanning the gap. The CDR3 sequence is 14 residues long.

In this sample, this clone turned up once. The V call is TRBV7-6, the J call TRBJ1-1, with unresolved D. CDR3 length equals 15 residues. Trimming took 6 bases from V and 3 from J, leaving 17 bases between them. Germline V lookup: CDR1 SGHVS, CDR2 FNYEAQ. DNA for the CDR3: TGTGCCAGCAGACCGAGCGCCACTTCTTACACTGAAGCTTTCTTT. Its protein is CASRPSATSYTEAFF.

The gene calls are TRBV19 and TRBJ1-2; TRBD1 is a possible D gene (6 bases). V was clipped by 3 bases and J by 3 bases, with 17 bases between them. The CDR3 is made up of 16 amino acids. Per germline, CDR1 LNHDA and CDR2 SQIVND (reference sequence). The CDR3 is CASSIGQPKGHYGYTF. In DNA, the CDR3 is TGTGCCAGTAGTATCGGACAGCCCAAGGGGCACTATGGCTACACCTTC.

A few counts support this clone. The chain recombines TRBV9 with TRBJ1-2; maybe TRBD1 (6 bases). V was clipped by 2 bases and J by 6 bases, with 14 bases between them. The V gene's germline CDR1 is SGDLS and CDR2 YYNGEE. This CDR3 contains 14 residues. In nucleotides, the CDR3 is TGTGCCAGCAGCGTCGCCGACAGGCACCATGGCTACACCTTC. Protein: CASSVADRHHGYTF. The whole variable domain, remainder taken from reference TRBV9 and TRBJ1-2, is DSGVTQTPKHLITATGQRVTLRCSPRSGDLSVYWYQQSLDQGLQFLIQYYNGEERAKGNILERFSAQQFPDLHSELNLSSLELGDSALYFCASSVADRHHGYTFGSGTRLTVV.